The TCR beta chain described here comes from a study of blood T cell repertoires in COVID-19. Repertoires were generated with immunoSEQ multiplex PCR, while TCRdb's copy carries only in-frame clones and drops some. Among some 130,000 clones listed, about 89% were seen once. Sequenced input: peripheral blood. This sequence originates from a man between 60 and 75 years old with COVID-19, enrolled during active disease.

CDR3 residues: CASSLLGTGGAEAFF. DNA for the CDR3: TGTGCCAGCAGCTTGTTAGGGACAGGGGGCGCCGAAGCTTTCTTT. This chain uses TRBV5-4 with TRBJ1-1, with 12 bases lining up with TRBD1. The CDR3 length is 15 residues. From germline, CDR1 is SGHNT and CDR2 YYREEE (reference sequence). V gave up 1 base and J gave up 8 bases; unmatched junction bases: 6.